These 27 T cell receptor beta chains were all obtained from the same sample, sequenced in a study of sequential checkpoint blockade in melanoma. Indicated treatment: randomized to nivolumab then ipilimumab (arm A) or the reverse (arm B). TCRdb's table, derived via immunoSEQ multiplex PCR, lists solely in-frame clones and lacks some. Among some 3,000 clones, approximately 21% were seen once, and the ten largest hold around 14%. Source: tumor tissue (inferred from file names), taken from a patient given nivolumab and ipilimumab in sequence. These receptors came from a human patient with melanoma. Some clones in this sample may be carry-over from other donors' samples.

V and J are TRBV6-8 and TRBJ1-2; no reliable D call. Germline assignment: CDR1 MNHGY and CDR2 SAAAGT. Trimming took off 8 bases at V and 1 base at J, with 8 bases between the two ends. This CDR3 has 12 amino acids. CDR3 residues: CASARLNYGYTF. CDR3 nucleotide sequence: TGTGCCAGCGCCCGACTTAACTATGGCTACACCTTC.

This clone was observed at least ten times. The chain combines TRBV11-3 with TRBJ2-5; maybe TRBD2 (6 bases). This CDR3 has 14 residues. Trimming removed 4 bases from V and 2 bases from J, with 11 bases in between. Germline V gives CDR1 SGHNT, CDR2 YENEEA. In DNA form, the CDR3 reads TGTGCCAGCAGCTCCGGGACTGGTCAAGAGACCCAGTACTTC. It translates to CASSSGTGQETQYF. Variable domain in full (rest from reference TRBV11-3 and TRBJ2-5): EAGVVQSPRYKIIEKKQPVAFWCNPISGHNTLYWYLQNLGQGPELLIRYENEEAVDDSQLPKDRFSAERLKGVDSTLKIQPAELGDSAVYLCASSSGTGQETQYFGPGTRLLVL.

This clone was observed a few times. The rearrangement uses TRBV15 and TRBJ2-7; TRBD1 aligns across 10 bases. The CDR3 spans 14 residues. The ends lost 4 bases at V and 4 bases at J; junction bases unmatched: 4. Germline CDR1 LNHNV, CDR2 YYDKDF (reference sequence). The CDR3 loop is CATSKGDRGYEQYF. DNA for the CDR3: TGTGCCACCAGCAAGGGGGACAGGGGATACGAGCAGTACTTC.

This clone is medium-sized in the sample. V gene TRBV19 combines with J gene TRBJ2-5; TRBD2 matches at 14 bases. This CDR3 is 19 amino acids long. Germline V lookup: CDR1 LNHDA, CDR2 SQIVND (reference sequence). The junction had 10 bases not matched to a gene; V was cut back by 3 bases and J by 1 base. CDR3: CASSIDGLAGGSIQETQYF. The CDR3 DNA reads TGTGCCAGTAGTATCGACGGACTAGCGGGGGGTTCAATCCAAGAGACCCAGTACTTC. The whole variable domain, filled in from reference TRBV19 and TRBJ2-5, reads DGGITQSPKYLFRKEGQNVTLSCEQNLNHDAMYWYRQDPGQGLRLIYYSQIVNDFQKGDIAEGYSVSREKKESFPLTVTSAQKNPTAFYLCASSIDGLAGGSIQETQYFGPGTRLLVL.

The J gene is TRBJ2-2, the V gene TRBV19; 10 bases are shared with TRBD2. The CDR3 runs 19 residues. Germline CDR1 reads LNHDA; CDR2 reads SQIVND (reference sequence). The V segment lost 1 base and the J segment 3 bases; nucleotides outside the gene matches: 11. The CDR3 loop reads CASSIALGLAGADTGELFF. For the CDR3, the DNA is TGTGCCAGTAGTATAGCCCTGGGCCTAGCGGGGGCCGACACCGGGGAGCTGTTTTTT.

J is TRBJ1-1 and V is TRBV25-1; D is unclear. The CDR3 sequence is 15 residues long. The V gene lost 5 bases and the J gene lost 3 bases, with 16 bases spanning the gap. Per germline, CDR1 MGHDK and CDR2 SYGVNS. Here the CDR3 reads CASSPSLVGDTEAFF. The CDR3 DNA reads as TGTGCCAGCAGTCCCTCTCTGGTGGGAGACACTGAAGCTTTCTTT.

The chain carries TRBV5-1 and TRBJ1-1; D not resolved. Germline V lookup: CDR1 SGHRS, CDR2 YFSETQ. CDR3 size: 14 residues. V gave up 4 bases and J gave up 1 base, with 11 bases separating them. The chain's CDR3 is CASSIATANTEAFF. CDR3 nucleotides: TGCGCCAGCAGCATAGCGACCGCGAACACTGAAGCTTTCTTT.

This clone ranks as medium-sized (0.01 to 0.1%). This chain uses TRBV11-3 with TRBJ2-7, with D possibly being TRBD1 (6 bases). This CDR3 comprises 14 residues. Looked up from germline, CDR1 is SGHNT and CDR2 is YENEEA. Trimming took 4 bases from V and 3 from J, leaving 13 bases between them. In nucleotides, the CDR3 is TGTGCCAGCAGCTCGGACAGTTGGGGCTACGAGCAGTACTTC. Protein sequence: CASSSDSWGYEQYF.

This clone was counted a few times. The rearrangement links TRBV6-1 to TRBJ1-2; D is unresolved. Deletions cut 0 bases from V and 7 bases from J, with 15 bases between. Germline V CDR1 and CDR2: MNHNS, SASEGT. CDR3 length: 15 residues. CDR3 residues: CASSEAARLGGGYTF. CDR3 sequence (DNA): TGTGCCAGCAGTGAAGCGGCCCGACTGGGTGGTGGCTACACCTTC.

The chain couples TRBV19 to TRBJ1-2, with D hard to call. Germline V gene lookup returns CDR1 LNHDA and CDR2 SQIVND (reference sequence). The CDR3 sequence is 15 residues long. The V and J ends lost 7 bases and 0 bases respectively, with 15 bases between them. CDR3 in amino acids: CASTLLGRTNYGYTF. In DNA, the CDR3 is TGTGCCAGTACCCTCCTCGGACGGACTAACTATGGCTACACCTTC.

The chain joins TRBV6-8 to TRBJ1-1; D not resolved. Trimming took 0 bases from V and 6 from J, leaving 17 bases between them. CDR1 MNHGY and CDR2 SAAAGT come from the germline V gene. This CDR3 contains 16 residues. As DNA, the CDR3 is TGTGCCAGCAGTTACTCCCGGGTTTTGTTCGCTTCTGAAGCTTTCTTT. Its translation is CASSYSRVLFASEAFF.

This clone occurred a few times. J is TRBJ2-2 and V is TRBV30; D possibly corresponds to TRBD1 (6 bases). Germline V gives CDR1 GTSNPN, CDR2 SVGIG (reference sequence). V gave up 4 bases and J gave up 4 bases, with 10 bases separating them. CDR3 size: 13 residues. CDR3 sequence (DNA): TGTGCCTGGACACAGGGTGTCACCGGGGAGCTGTTTTTT. It encodes CAWTQGVTGELFF.

By share of the sample, this clone is medium-sized. This chain uses TRBV6-8 with TRBJ1-2; 8 bases align to TRBD1. J gave up 4 bases and V 5 bases, and 9 bases lay outside the gene matches. The CDR3 contains 15 residues. The V gene's germline CDR1 is MNHGY and CDR2 SAAAGT. Written as DNA, the CDR3 is TGTGCCAGCAGTCCCCAGACAGGGGCGGCCTATGGCTACACCTTC. Encoded protein: CASSPQTGAAYGYTF.

The chain is built from TRBV6-8 and TRBJ2-7, with 8 bases matching TRBD1. CDR3 size: 14 residues. V was pared by 5 bases and J by 2 bases, with 5 bases of the junction left unmatched. Per germline, CDR1 MNHGY and CDR2 SAAAGT. For the CDR3, the DNA is TGTGCCAGCAGTGCTCCGGGACAGGCCTACGAGCAGTACTTC. Translating gives CASSAPGQAYEQYF.

This clone has just a few counts. The chain is built from TRBV6-8 and TRBJ1-1; D unclear. Germline CDR1 and CDR2: MNHGY and SAAAGT. V dropped 0 bases and J dropped 1 base, with 6 bases sitting between them. The CDR3 totals 14 residues. CDR3: CASSYSGENTEAFF. The CDR3 DNA reads TGTGCCAGCAGTTACTCTGGGGAGAACACTGAAGCTTTCTTT.

By share of the sample, this clone is medium-sized. V is TRBV4-1 and J is TRBJ1-2; D might be TRBD1 (5 bases). CDR1 and CDR2 from the germline V gene are MGHRA and YSYEKL. CDR3 length equals 15 residues. V lost 4 bases to trimming and J lost 0 bases, with 12 bases between them. The CDR3 nucleotides read TGCGCCAGCAGCCCCGGACACTTAGCTAACTATGGCTACACCTTC. It encodes CASSPGHLANYGYTF.

The chain links TRBV6-8 to TRBJ1-4, with D perhaps TRBD1 (5 bases). CDR3 length equals 14 residues. Germline lookup yields CDR1 MNHGY and CDR2 SAAAGT. Trimming stripped 5 bases from V and 7 bases from J, with 14 bases between. CDR3 nucleotide sequence: TGTGCCAGCAGTGGGCTGGGGGTGGGTGAAAAACTGTTTTTT. Translating gives CASSGLGVGEKLFF.

V gene TRBV19 combines with J gene TRBJ2-3; no clear D gene. This CDR3 region has 15 residues. The V gene lost 4 bases and the J gene lost 4 bases, with 15 bases spanning the gap. CDR1 and CDR2 (germline): LNHDA, SQIVND (reference sequence). In DNA form, the CDR3 reads TGTGCCAGTAGTACCCCCGGTGGGCGGCCAGATACGCAGTATTTT. Translated, it gives CASSTPGGRPDTQYF.

This clone rates as medium-sized. This chain joins TRBV4-1 and TRBJ1-1; D remains unclear. Trimming pared 0 bases from V and 8 bases from J, leaving 10 bases between. The CDR3 is 13 residues long. Germline CDR1 and CDR2: MGHRA and YSYEKL. This CDR3 is CASSQELGFEAFF. The CDR3 DNA is TGCGCCAGCAGCCAAGAGTTGGGTTTCGAAGCTTTCTTT.

This clone qualifies as medium-sized. V is TRBV11-3 and J is TRBJ2-7; 7 bases match TRBD1. J lost 0 bases, V lost 5 bases, and 4 bases had no gene match. Per the germline V gene, CDR1 is SGHNT and CDR2 is YENEEA. The CDR3 spans 14 residues. CDR3 DNA: TGTGCCAGCAGCGCCCGGGACAGCTCCTACGAGCAGTACTTC. Translation gives CASSARDSSYEQYF.

The genes are TRBV6-8 and TRBJ1-3; D is uncertain. Per germline, CDR1 MNHGY and CDR2 SAAAGT. V was cut by 0 bases and J by 2 bases, with 11 bases left in between. The CDR3 has 16 amino acids. Written as DNA, the CDR3 is TGTGCCAGCAGTTACTCGGTGCAGCACGCTGGAAACACCATATATTTT. This codes for CASSYSVQHAGNTIYF.

This clone was picked up many times. This chain links TRBV11-3 with TRBJ1-6; D gene uncertain. V shed 5 bases and J shed 9 bases, with 17 bases lying between them. Germline CDR1 reads SGHNT; CDR2 reads YENEEA. The CDR3 is made up of 15 amino acids. The CDR3 spells CASSPSVGNRSPLHF. The CDR3 DNA follows: TGTGCCAGCAGCCCGTCAGTAGGCAACCGTTCACCCCTCCACTTT.

V gene TRBV25-1 combines with J gene TRBJ2-5, with a tentative D call TRBD1 (6 bases). The CDR3 runs to 14 residues. Germline CDR1 and CDR2: MGHDK and SYGVNS. Between the trimmed V and J ends, which lost 6 bases and 5 bases, there was a span of 16 bases. CDR3 loop: CASRHQGRGETQYF. DNA of the CDR3: TGTGCCAGCAGACACCAGGGGCGAGGGGAGACCCAGTACTTC.

This clone has just a few counts. The chain is built from TRBV6-8 and TRBJ1-1; possible D gene TRBD1, 6 bases. Trimming stripped 0 bases from V and 6 bases from J, with 14 bases between. Germline V gene data show CDR1 as MNHGY and CDR2 as SAAAGT. The CDR3 has 15 residues. The CDR3 here is CASSYSRGRGPEAFF. The CDR3, as DNA: TGTGCCAGCAGTTACTCCCGGGGGCGGGGGCCTGAAGCTTTCTTT.

This clone appeared a few times. The gene calls are TRBV9 and TRBJ2-7, with 11 bases that match TRBD1. This CDR3 has 14 residues. CDR1 SGDLS and CDR2 YYNGEE come from the germline V gene. Germline trimming cut 6 bases from V and 6 bases from J; bases unmatched to any gene: 8. The CDR3, as DNA: TGTGCCAGCACTATGGACAGGGGGCGGTTCGAGCAGTACTTC. Encoded protein: CASTMDRGRFEQYF.

This rearrangement joins TRBV12-5 to TRBJ1-1; no reliable D call. The CDR3 loop spans 12 amino acids. V was cut by 1 base and J by 4 bases, with 4 bases left in between. Germline CDR1 reads LGHNT; CDR2 reads FRNRAP. As DNA, the CDR3 is TGTGCTAGTGGTTTGGGGTTCACTGAAGCTTTCTTT. This codes for CASGLGFTEAFF.

In its sample, this clone ranks as medium-sized. J is TRBJ1-1 and V is TRBV30; D is unresolved. The germline CDR1 and CDR2 sequences are GTSNPN and SVGIG (reference sequence). The CDR3 runs 12 residues. V was cut by 1 base and J by 5 bases, with 8 bases left in between. CDR3 bases: TGTGCCTGGAGTGAAACCGGGACTGAAGCTTTCTTT. The encoded protein is CAWSETGTEAFF. The whole variable domain, remainder taken from reference TRBV30 and TRBJ1-1, is SQTIHQWPATLVQPVGSPLSLECTVEGTSNPNLYWYRQAAGRGLQLLFYSVGIGQISSEVPQNLSASRPQDRQFILSSKKLLLSDSGFYLCAWSETGTEAFFGQGTRLTVV.